This entry describes one T cell receptor (beta chain). Individuals drawn from 20 to 30 US areas were roughly 18 to 95 years old. V lost 5 bases to trimming and J lost 4 bases; unmatched junction nucleotides: 10. Germline loops: CDR1 PRHDT, CDR2 FYEKMQ (reference sequence). The CDR3 covers 15 residues. The data were taken from a study of blood T cell repertoires in COVID-19. On the study more broadly: Samples of COVID-19 (acute and convalescent) were obtained from the United States, Italy and Spain. In each case, the material was cDNA or gDNA derived from T cells, B-cell-depleted T cells, or PBMCs.

TCRdb's table, derived via immunoSEQ multiplex PCR, lists solely in-frame clones and lacks some. The sample has about 220,000 clones, approximately 83% seen once. The rearrangement joins TRBV13 to TRBJ1-1; 7 nucleotides line up with TRBD1. The clonotype originates from a woman aged 50 to 65 who had been exposed to COVID-19. Sequencing input: PBMCs or T cells enriched from blood (not recorded which). The CDR3 coding sequence is TGTGCCAGCAGCCTCCCGGGACAGTTCGGCACTGAAGCTTTCTTT. It is translated as CASSLPGQFGTEAFF.